What follows is one TCR beta chain and its context. This sample stems from a study of CD8 T cells in Susac syndrome. Trimming took off 6 bases at V and 7 bases at J, with 13 bases between the two ends. The CDR3 has 13 residues. CDR1 is MNHEY and CDR2 is SMNVEV in the germline V gene (reference sequence). While CD8+ and CD4+ T cells were isolated negatively, TEMRA cells were enriched by FACS. RNA, at roughly 0.45 to 1 ug, was reverse transcribed with random hexamers. An immunoSEQ multiplex PCR generated amplified TCR beta CDR3 products spanning 54 Vbeta and 13 Jbeta. TCRdb fed the immunoSEQ multiplex PCR reads into MiXCR, producing one record per CDR3 protein. This table holds about 430,000 distinct CDR3 sequences, approximately 85% found once.

The sample comprised CD8+ T cells from PBMCs. The chain uses TRBV27 and TRBJ2-4; D unresolved. This TCR was sampled from a human donor with multiple sclerosis. For the CDR3, the DNA is TGTGCCAGCAGCACCGCCCCATGGAACATTCAGTACTTC. Translating it yields CASSTAPWNIQYF.